This TCR beta chain was sequenced in a study of cytotoxic CD8 clonotypes in ibrutinib-treated CLL. General observations from the study: Clonality was elevated at ibrutinib response and had returned toward baseline at progression. Pretreatment clonality was elevated relative to age-matched healthy donors and paralleled circulating CD8+ T-cell counts. Contraction or stability on treatment was seen for public clonotypes, which were uncommon.

Using immunoSEQ multiplex PCR, the repertoire was profiled, and TCRdb retains in-frame clones only, with some absent. The table shows 200,000 to 250,000 clones, with 70% occurring only once. The CDR3 is made up of 14 amino acids. Trimming shortened V by 8 bases and J by 5 bases, and 18 bases separated the two germline ends. The germline gives CDR1 SNHLY, CDR2 FYNNEI. Note on this clone: Its antigen is unknown.

TCR beta libraries used approximately 1.9 micrograms of genomic DNA from cryopreserved PBMCs. The sequencing here drew on PBMCs, taken after 24 months of ibrutinib treatment. This sequence joins TRBV2 and TRBJ2-5; the D is unclear. This clonotype originated in a human donor with chronic lymphocytic leukemia. The CDR3 sequence is CASRFDTFGETQYF. CDR3 in DNA: TGTGCCAGCCGGTTCGACACCTTCGGGGAGACCCAGTACTTC.